The rows below give T cell receptor beta chains drawn from one sample of a study of beta chain features in type 1 diabetes. Data came from immunoSEQ multiplex PCR; TCRdb stores just in-frame clones and leaves some out. The table has about 650,000 clones, over 10% seen once. Sample: naive CD4+ T cells from blood. Source of these receptors: a man younger than 45 with type 1 diabetes. Each CDR3 is given with its conserved first and last residue. A D gene is named only where the DNA matches it firmly. Clone size, where shown, is once, few, many, or a class for clones that have expanded.

d_gene	v_gene	abundance	j_gene	CDR3aa	CDR3nt
-	TRBV29-1	-	TRBJ1-3	CSVESAGSGNTIYF	TGCAGCGTTGAATCCGCGGGCTCTGGAAACACCATATATTTT
-	TRBV5-6	few	TRBJ2-5	CASSLAQTQETQYF	TGTGCCAGCAGCTTGGCCCAGACCCAAGAGACCCAGTACTTC
-	TRBV5-1	-	TRBJ1-1	CASSRALLDNTEAFF	TGCGCCAGCAGCCGAGCGCTTCTGGACAACACTGAAGCTTTCTTT
-	TRBV5-1	few	TRBJ2-7	CASSSLSAGANYEQYF	TGCGCCAGCAGCTCCTTGTCTGCGGGGGCCAACTACGAGCAGTACTTC
TRBD1	TRBV4-3	-	TRBJ2-3	CASSQNRGLGDTQYF	TGCGCCAGCAGCCAGAACAGGGGGCTCGGAGATACGCAGTATTTT
TRBD2	TRBV7-9	-	TRBJ2-1	CASSLGTSGANEQFF	TGTGCCAGCAGCTTAGGGACTAGCGGGGCCAATGAGCAGTTCTTC
TRBD1	TRBV4-3	-	TRBJ1-4	CASSQTSYRGRRVKLFF	TGCGCCAGCAGCCAAACCTCCTACAGGGGGCGTCGGGTAAAACTGTTTTTT
TRBD1	TRBV29-1	few	TRBJ2-2	CSVGQGNTGELFF	TGCAGCGTTGGACAGGGGAACACCGGGGAGCTGTTTTTT
-	TRBV28	few	TRBJ2-7	CASHSPGYYEQYF	TGTGCCAGCCATTCACCGGGGTACTACGAGCAGTACTTC
TRBD1	TRBV19	few	TRBJ2-7	CASSSTGGQAFYEQYF	TGTGCCAGTAGTAGCACTGGGGGACAGGCATTCTACGAGCAGTACTTC
-	TRBV5-4	-	TRBJ2-3	CASSLPGQSTDTQYF	TGTGCCAGCAGCTTGCCTGGACAGAGCACAGATACGCAGTATTTT
TRBD1	TRBV6-5	few	TRBJ1-6	CASSNGQGYNSPLHF	TGTGCCAGCAGTAATGGACAGGGGTATAATTCACCCCTCCACTTT
-	TRBV5-4	-	TRBJ1-2	CASSLDGRVDGYTF	TGTGCCAGCAGCTTGGATGGCAGGGTCGATGGCTACACCTTC
-	TRBV27	few	TRBJ2-6	CASSSRSGANVLTF	TGTGCCAGCAGTTCCCGATCTGGGGCCAACGTCCTGACTTTC
TRBD1	TRBV7-2	-	TRBJ2-6	CASSLSGTGAPGANVLTF	TGTGCCAGCAGCTTATCCGGGACAGGGGCCCCTGGGGCCAACGTCCTGACTTTC
-	TRBV19	-	TRBJ1-5	CASSTLGGQPQHF	TGTGCCAGTAGTACTCTAGGGGGGCAGCCCCAGCATTTT
-	TRBV19	few	TRBJ2-2	CASSMRPGAGELFF	TGTGCCAGTAGTATGAGGCCGGGGGCCGGGGAGCTGTTTTTT